The rows below give T cell receptor beta chains drawn from one sample of a study of T cell repertoires in cytomegalovirus infection. One entry per CDR3 protein results from TCRdb running MiXCR on the reads. The table shows about 740,000 distinct CDR3 sequences, with roughly 33% occurring only once. The antigens for these receptors are not known. The source material was cultured PBMCs, sampled from culture after CMV antigen stimulation. These receptors all stem from a human donor in good health (CMV status not recorded). Some clones in this sample may be carry-over from other donors' samples. Each CDR3 is given without its conserved first and last residue. Size is omitted from some rows. Given values are once, few, many or a class for expanded clones.

J gene | V gene | clone size | CDR3 protein
TRBJ1-5 | TRBV6-1 | few | ASSPGTGYGQPQH
TRBJ2-3 | TRBV7-4 | . | ASSSKGLAGGSDTQY
TRBJ2-5 | TRBV2 | . | ASRVLRETQY
TRBJ1-1 | TRBV7-9 | many | ASSLSGGMDTEAF
TRBJ2-1 | TRBV27 | . | ASSGILDRYNEQF
TRBJ2-1 | TRBV6-5 | . | ASSIGSEYNEQF
TRBJ2-5 | TRBV20-1 | . | SARIGRGPGETQY
TRBJ2-1 | TRBV19 | . | ASGTDRGPYNEQF
TRBJ1-5 | TRBV6-6 | few | ASGATPSSAQPQH
TRBJ2-1 | TRBV12-5 | . | ASGDLDGGEQF
TRBJ1-1 | TRBV7-2 | many | ASSFAGAWGEAF
TRBJ2-5 | TRBV18 | . | ASSPSHKYQETQY
TRBJ2-7 | TRBV10-1 | . | ASILTFANEQY
TRBJ2-1 | TRBV4-3 | few | ASSQEERGAGGREQF
TRBJ1-1 | TRBV11-2 | few | ASRGPWAGNTEAF
TRBJ2-7 | TRBV20-1 | . | SALPRTSGYEQY